This T cell receptor beta chain was identified in a study of cytotoxic CD8 clonotypes in ibrutinib-treated CLL. Study details: Among patients, 24 responded partially and 2 completely; around 14 then stayed remitted and some twelve progressed after median approximately 70 months.

As regards this clone: Its antigen is unknown.

This CDR3 is 11 amino acids long. Germline-derived CDR1 and CDR2 are MGHRA and YSYEKL. V dropped 8 bases and J dropped 8 bases, with 7 bases sitting between them. Generated by immunoSEQ multiplex PCR, the TCRdb table keeps only in-frame clones and is missing some. The table lists some 350,000 clones, roughly 71% of them singletons, with 6.3% in the top ten. General study findings and limits: Public clonotypes (which were uncommon) either contracted or remained stable on treatment.

Sample: PBMCs, taken after 36 months of ibrutinib treatment. The receptor was isolated from a human donor with chronic lymphocytic leukemia. The chain uses TRBV4-1 and TRBJ1-6, with D uncertain. As DNA, the CDR3 is TGCGCCAGCGGGAATTATTCACCCCTCCACTTT. Protein sequence: CASGNYSPLHF.